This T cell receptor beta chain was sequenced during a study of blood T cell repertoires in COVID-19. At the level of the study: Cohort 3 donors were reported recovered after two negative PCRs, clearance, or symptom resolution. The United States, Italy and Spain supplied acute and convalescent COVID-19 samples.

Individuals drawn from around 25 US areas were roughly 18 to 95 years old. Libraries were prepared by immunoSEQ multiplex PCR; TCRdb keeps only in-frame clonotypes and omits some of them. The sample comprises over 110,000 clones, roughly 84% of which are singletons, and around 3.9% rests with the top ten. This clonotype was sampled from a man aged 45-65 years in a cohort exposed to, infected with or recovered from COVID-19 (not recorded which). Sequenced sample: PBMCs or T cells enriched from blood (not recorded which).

The CDR3 sequence is CASSPTGGQNIQYF. The CDR3, as DNA: TGTGCCAGCAGCCCGACAGGGGGTCAAAACATTCAGTACTTC. V is TRBV7-2 and J is TRBJ2-4; 9 nucleotides align to TRBD1. The J segment lost 5 bases and the V segment lost 5 bases, leaving 4 bases of the junction unmatched. The CDR3 has 14 residues. The V gene's germline CDR1 is SGHTA and CDR2 FQGNSA.